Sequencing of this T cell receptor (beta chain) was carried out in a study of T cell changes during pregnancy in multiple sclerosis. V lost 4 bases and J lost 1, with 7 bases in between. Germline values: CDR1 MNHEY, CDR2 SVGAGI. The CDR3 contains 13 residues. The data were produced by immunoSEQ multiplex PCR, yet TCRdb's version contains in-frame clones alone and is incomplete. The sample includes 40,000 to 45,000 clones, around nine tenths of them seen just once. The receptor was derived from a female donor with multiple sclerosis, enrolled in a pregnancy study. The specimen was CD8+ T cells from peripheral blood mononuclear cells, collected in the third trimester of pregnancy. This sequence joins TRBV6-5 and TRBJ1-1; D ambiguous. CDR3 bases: TGTGCCAGCAGTTCGGGTCCGAACACTGAAGCTTTCTTT. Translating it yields CASSSGPNTEAFF.